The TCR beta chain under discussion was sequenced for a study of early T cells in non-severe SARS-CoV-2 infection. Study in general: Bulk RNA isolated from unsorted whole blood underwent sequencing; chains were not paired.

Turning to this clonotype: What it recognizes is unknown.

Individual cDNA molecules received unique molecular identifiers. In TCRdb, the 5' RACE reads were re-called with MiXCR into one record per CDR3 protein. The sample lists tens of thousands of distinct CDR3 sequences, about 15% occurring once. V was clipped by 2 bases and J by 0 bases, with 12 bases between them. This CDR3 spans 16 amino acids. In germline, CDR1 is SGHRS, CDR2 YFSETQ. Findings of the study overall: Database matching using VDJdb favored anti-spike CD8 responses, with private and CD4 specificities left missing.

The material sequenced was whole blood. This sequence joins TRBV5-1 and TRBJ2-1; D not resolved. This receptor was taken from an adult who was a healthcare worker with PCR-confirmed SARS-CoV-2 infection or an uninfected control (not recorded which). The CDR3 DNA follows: TGCGCCAGCAGCTTTTCGCCTAAGAGCTCCTACAATGAGCAGTTCTTC. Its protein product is CASSFSPKSSYNEQFF. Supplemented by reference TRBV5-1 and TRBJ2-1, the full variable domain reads KAGVTQTPRYLIKTRGQQVTLSCSPISGHRSVSWYQQTPGQGLQFLFEYFSETQRNKGNFPGRFSGRQFSNSRSEMNVSTLELGDSALYLCASSFSPKSSYNEQFFGPGTRLTVL.